This is a list of T cell receptor beta chains from one sample in a study of PD-1 blockade in classical Hodgkin lymphoma. The repertoire was sequenced with immunoSEQ multiplex PCR; TCRdb's copy has only in-frame clones and lacks some. The top ten hold about 21% of the sample, which has 25,000 to 30,000 clones, less than 90% seen once. Sequenced material: peripheral blood mononuclear cells (PBMCs), taken before the second cycle of nivolumab. The receptors were sampled from a human donor with classical Hodgkin lymphoma. The CDR3 runs from the conserved cysteine through the conserved F or W. D genes are given only for firm matches. Expanded clones get a size class; other rows say once, few or many, or leave the size out.

V gene,J gene,D gene,clone size,CDR3 DNA,CDR3 protein
TRBV4-2,TRBJ1-2,TRBD1,-,TGTGCCAGCAGCCAAGACAGCGGGGGACAGGTATTTCGGAGGGGCTACACCTTC,CASSQDSGGQVFRRGYTF
TRBV7-2,TRBJ2-7,-,-,TGTGCCAGCAGCCAGATGCAACAGGGTAGCGAGCAGTACTTC,CASSQMQQGSEQYF
TRBV7-2,TRBJ1-1,TRBD1,once,TGTGCCAGCAGCTCACAGGGGGCGAACACTGAAGCTTTCTTT,CASSSQGANTEAFF
TRBV7-9,TRBJ2-3,-,-,TGTGCCAGCAGCTTAGTATGGGACCCATCCGCGCCAGATACGCAGTATTTT,CASSLVWDPSAPDTQYF
TRBV6-5,TRBJ1-1,-,-,TGTGCCAGCAGTTACTCTAGATGGGTTTGGACTGAAGCTTTCTTT,CASSYSRWVWTEAFF
TRBV13,TRBJ1-2,TRBD1,-,TGTGCCAGCAGCTCCAGAGAGACAGGGGTTAACTATGGCTACACCTTC,CASSSRETGVNYGYTF
TRBV20-1,TRBJ1-1,-,-,TGCAGTGCCAGAGTGAACACTGAAGCTTTCTTT,CSARVNTEAFF
TRBV28,TRBJ1-1,-,-,TGTGCCAGCAGTTCTCGTAGGGGTAGAATGAACACTGAAGCTTTCTTT,CASSSRRGRMNTEAFF
TRBV11-3,TRBJ1-4,TRBD1,-,TGTGCCAGCAGCCTCCGACAGGGAACTAATGAAAAACTGTTTTTT,CASSLRQGTNEKLFF
TRBV5-1,TRBJ2-1,-,-,TGCGCCAGCAGCTTTCCGGACAATGAGCAGTTCTTC,CASSFPDNEQFF
TRBV2,TRBJ1-5,TRBD1,few,TGTGCCAGCAGCCCTGGACAGGCTTTGGCCCAGCATTTT,CASSPGQALAQHF
TRBV28,TRBJ1-2,-,few,TGTGCCAGTAGACCTAACTATGGCTACACCTTC,CASRPNYGYTF
TRBV7-9,TRBJ1-3,TRBD1,-,TGTGCCAGCAGCTACCGGGACAGGGGGCATGGTGCTGGAAACACCATATATTTT,CASSYRDRGHGAGNTIYF
TRBV4-1,TRBJ1-5,TRBD1,once,TGCGCCAGCAGCGAGCAGGGGGGCCGCGGGTATGGCAATCAGCCCCAGCATTTT,CASSEQGGRGYGNQPQHF
TRBV6-4,TRBJ1-1,-,few,TGTGCCAGCAGCAGGGGCGGAAACACTGAAGCTTTCTTT,CASSRGGNTEAFF
TRBV28,TRBJ1-2,-,few,TGTGCCAGCAGTTCGGGGTATGGCTACACCTTC,CASSSGYGYTF
TRBV29-1,TRBJ2-1,-,-,TGCAGCGCTAGTAGCGGAGCCTACAATGAGCAGTTCTTC,CSASSGAYNEQFF